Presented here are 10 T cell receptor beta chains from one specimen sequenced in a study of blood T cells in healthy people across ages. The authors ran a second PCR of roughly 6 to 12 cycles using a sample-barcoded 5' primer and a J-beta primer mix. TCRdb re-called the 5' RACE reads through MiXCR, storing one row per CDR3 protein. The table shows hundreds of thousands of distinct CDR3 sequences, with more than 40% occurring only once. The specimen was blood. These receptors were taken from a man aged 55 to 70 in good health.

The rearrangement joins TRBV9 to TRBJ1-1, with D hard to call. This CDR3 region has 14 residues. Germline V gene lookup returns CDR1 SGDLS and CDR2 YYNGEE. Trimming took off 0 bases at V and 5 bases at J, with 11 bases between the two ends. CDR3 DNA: TGTGCCAGCAGCGTAGGGTCAGTACCGACTGAAGCTTTCTTT. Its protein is CASSVGSVPTEAFF.

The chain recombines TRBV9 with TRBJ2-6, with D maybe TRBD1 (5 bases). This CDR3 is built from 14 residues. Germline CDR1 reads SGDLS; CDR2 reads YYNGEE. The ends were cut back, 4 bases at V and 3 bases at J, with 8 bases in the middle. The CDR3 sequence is CASSSQGGANVLTF. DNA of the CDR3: TGTGCCAGCAGCTCCCAGGGTGGGGCCAACGTCCTGACTTTC.

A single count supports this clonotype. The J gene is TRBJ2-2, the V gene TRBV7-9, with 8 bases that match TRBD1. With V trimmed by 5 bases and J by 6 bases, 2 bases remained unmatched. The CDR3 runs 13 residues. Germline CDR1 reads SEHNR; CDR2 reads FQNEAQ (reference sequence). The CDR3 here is CASSAGGAGELFF. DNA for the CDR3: TGTGCCAGCAGCGCAGGGGGCGCCGGGGAGCTGTTTTTT.

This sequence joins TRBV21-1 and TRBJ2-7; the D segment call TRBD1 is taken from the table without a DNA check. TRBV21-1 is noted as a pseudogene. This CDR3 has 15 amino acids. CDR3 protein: CAVGGVGDSSYEQYF. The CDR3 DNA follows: TGTGCCGTCGGAGGTGTAGGGGACAGCTCCTACGAGCAGTACTTC.

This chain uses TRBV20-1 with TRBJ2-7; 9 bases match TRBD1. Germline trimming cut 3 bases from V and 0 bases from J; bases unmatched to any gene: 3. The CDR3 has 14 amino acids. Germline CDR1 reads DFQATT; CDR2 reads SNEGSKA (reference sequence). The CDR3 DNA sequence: TGCAGTGCTAGGGGGACAGGGCGCTCCTACGAGCAGTACTTC. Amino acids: CSARGTGRSYEQYF.

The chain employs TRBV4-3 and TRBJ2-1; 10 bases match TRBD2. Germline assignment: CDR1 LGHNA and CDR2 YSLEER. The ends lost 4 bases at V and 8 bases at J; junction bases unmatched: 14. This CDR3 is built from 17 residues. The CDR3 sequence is CASSRGVQRGGRDEQFF. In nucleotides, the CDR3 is TGCGCCAGCAGCCGAGGGGTCCAGCGGGGGGGCCGCGATGAGCAGTTCTTC.

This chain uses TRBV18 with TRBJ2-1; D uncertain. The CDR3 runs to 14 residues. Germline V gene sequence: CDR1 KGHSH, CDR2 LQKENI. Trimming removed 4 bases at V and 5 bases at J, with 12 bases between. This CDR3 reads CASSRWESNNEQFF. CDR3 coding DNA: TGTGCCAGCTCACGATGGGAATCCAACAATGAGCAGTTCTTC.

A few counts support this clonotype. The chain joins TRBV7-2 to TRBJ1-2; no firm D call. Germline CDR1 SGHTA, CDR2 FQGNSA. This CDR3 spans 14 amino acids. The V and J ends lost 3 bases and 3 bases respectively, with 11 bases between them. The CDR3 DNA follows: TGTGCCAGCAGCTTCGTAGACGAGGACTATGGCTACACCTTC. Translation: CASSFVDEDYGYTF. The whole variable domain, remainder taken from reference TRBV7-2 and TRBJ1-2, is GAGVSQSPSNKVTEKGKDVELRCDPISGHTALYWYRQSLGQGLEFLIYFQGNSAPDKSGLPSDRFSAERTGGSVSTLTIQRTQQEDSAVYLCASSFVDEDYGYTFGSGTRLTVV.

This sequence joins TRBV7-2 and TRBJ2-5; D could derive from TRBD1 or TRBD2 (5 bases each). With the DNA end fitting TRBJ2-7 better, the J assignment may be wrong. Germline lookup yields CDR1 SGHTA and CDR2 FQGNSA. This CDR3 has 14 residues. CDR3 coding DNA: TGTGCCAGCAACCATCAACCGTGGGGGTTCGAGCAGTACTTC. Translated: CASNHQPWGFEQYF.

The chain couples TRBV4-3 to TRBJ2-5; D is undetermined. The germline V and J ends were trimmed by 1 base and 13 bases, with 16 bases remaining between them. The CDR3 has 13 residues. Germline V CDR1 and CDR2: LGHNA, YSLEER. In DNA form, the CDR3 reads TGCGCCAGCAGCCAAGCGCTAGGTCTACCCCCGTACTTC. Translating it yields CASSQALGLPPYF.